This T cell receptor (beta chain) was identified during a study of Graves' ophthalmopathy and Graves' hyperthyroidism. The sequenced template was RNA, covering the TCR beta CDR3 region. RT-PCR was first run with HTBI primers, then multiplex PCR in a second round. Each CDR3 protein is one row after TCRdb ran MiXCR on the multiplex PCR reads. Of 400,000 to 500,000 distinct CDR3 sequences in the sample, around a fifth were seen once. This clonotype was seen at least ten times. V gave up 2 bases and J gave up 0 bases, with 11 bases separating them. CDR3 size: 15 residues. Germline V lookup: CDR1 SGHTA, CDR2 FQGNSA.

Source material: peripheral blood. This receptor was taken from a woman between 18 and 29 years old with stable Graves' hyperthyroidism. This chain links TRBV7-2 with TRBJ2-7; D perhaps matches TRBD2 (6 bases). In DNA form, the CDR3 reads TGTGCCAGCAGCTTAAGCCTAGCGAGCTCCTACGAGCAGTACTTC. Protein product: CASSLSLASSYEQYF.